There are a few counts of the clone carrying this T cell receptor (beta chain). No antigen is known for it. The data stem from a study of Graves' ophthalmopathy and Graves' hyperthyroidism. Study-wide results and limits: The blood repertoire also included most expanded thyroid clonotypes above 0.001 frequency.

Clinical symptoms, serum thyroxine, TRAb, thyroid ultrasound and orbital computed tomography formed the basis of diagnosis. The PBMCs used were ones drawn from over 9.5 ml of fresh peripheral blood. Researchers took RNA transcripts and amplified TCR beta CDR3 regions from them. RT-PCR with HTBI primers came first, then second-round multiplex PCR. MiXCR was run by TCRdb on the multiplex PCR reads, yielding one entry per CDR3 protein. The sample shows approximately 150,000 distinct CDR3 sequences, roughly two fifths of them seen only once. From germline, CDR1 is SNHLY and CDR2 FYNNEI. V dropped 8 bases and J dropped 5; count of bases not matched to a gene: 9. This CDR3 contains 14 residues.

The chain couples TRBV2 to TRBJ2-5; 9 positions agree with TRBD2. The sequence was obtained from a man aged 25 to 45 with Graves' ophthalmopathy. Sequenced material: peripheral blood. CDR3 coding DNA: TGTGCCAGCTCGTTAGCGGGAGAGATGGAGACCCAGTACTTC. Its protein is CASSLAGEMETQYF. Full variable domain (rest looked up from reference TRBV2 and TRBJ2-5): EPEVTQTPSHQVTQMGQEVILRCVPISNHLYFYWYRQILGQKVEFLVSFYNNEISEKSEIFDDQFSVERPDGSNFTLKIRSTKLEDSAMYFCASSLAGEMETQYFGPGTRLLVL.